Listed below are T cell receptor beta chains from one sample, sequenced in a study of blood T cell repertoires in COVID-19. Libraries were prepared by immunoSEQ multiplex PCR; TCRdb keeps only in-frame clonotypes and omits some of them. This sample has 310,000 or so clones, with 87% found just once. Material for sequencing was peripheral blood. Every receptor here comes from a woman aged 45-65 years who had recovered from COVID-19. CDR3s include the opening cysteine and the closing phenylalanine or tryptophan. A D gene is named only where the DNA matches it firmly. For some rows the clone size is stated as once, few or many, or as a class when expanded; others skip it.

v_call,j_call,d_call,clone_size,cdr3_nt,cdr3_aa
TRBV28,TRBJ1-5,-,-,TGTGCCAGCAGCCGAGGGATCGATCAGCCCCAGCATTTT,CASSRGIDQPQHF
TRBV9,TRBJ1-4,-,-,TGTGCCAGCAGCGGGGCCTCAGGGTCCCCAAATGAAAAACTGTTTTTT,CASSGASGSPNEKLFF
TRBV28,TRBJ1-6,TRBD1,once,TGTGCCAGCAGTTTTTCCCTAGGGACAGGGGCTAATTCACCCCTCCACTTT,CASSFSLGTGANSPLHF
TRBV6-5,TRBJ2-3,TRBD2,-,TGTGCCAGCAGTTACGGGAGGGGACGTTGGACAGATACGCAGTATTTT,CASSYGRGRWTDTQYF
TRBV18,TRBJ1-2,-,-,TGTGCCAGCTCGCTGGACAGCTATGGCTACACCTTC,CASSLDSYGYTF
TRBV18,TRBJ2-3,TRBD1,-,TGTGCCAGCTCACCGACAGGGGGCCCAGATACGCAGTATTTT,CASSPTGGPDTQYF
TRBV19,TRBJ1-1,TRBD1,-,TGTGCCAGTAGTATAGCGGCAGGGGGCCTGGGGACTGAAGCTTTCTTT,CASSIAAGGLGTEAFF
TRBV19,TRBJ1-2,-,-,TGTGCCAGTAGCCCCGGGGGGGGGTCGCGGGGCTACACCTTC,CASSPGGGSRGYTF
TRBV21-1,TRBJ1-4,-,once,TGTGCCAGCAGCAAAGGGCTCGGACAGGGGTTTAATGAAAAACTGTTTTTT,CASSKGLGQGFNEKLFF
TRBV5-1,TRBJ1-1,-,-,TGCGCCAGCGCCGAGCAGGGCTCCACTGAAGCTTTCTTT,CASAEQGSTEAFF
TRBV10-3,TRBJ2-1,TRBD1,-,TGTGCCACCTCGGGACAGTACAATGAGCAGTTCTTC,CATSGQYNEQFF
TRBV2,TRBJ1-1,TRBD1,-,TGTGCCAGCAGCGGACAGGGGAACACTGAAGCTTTCTTT,CASSGQGNTEAFF
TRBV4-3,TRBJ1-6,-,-,TGCGCCAGCAGCCGACTACTCAGCGGCGACGGATCACCCCTCCACTTT,CASSRLLSGDGSPLHF
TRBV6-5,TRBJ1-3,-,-,TGTGCCAGCAGATCTGGATTCGGGGACACCATATATTTT,CASRSGFGDTIYF
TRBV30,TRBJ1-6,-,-,TGTGCCTGGAGTCTCGGTCGCTTCAATTCACCCCTCCACTTT,CAWSLGRFNSPLHF
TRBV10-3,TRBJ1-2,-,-,TGTGCCATCAGTATACAGGCTGGCGATGGCTACACCTTC,CAISIQAGDGYTF
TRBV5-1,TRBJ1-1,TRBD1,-,TGCGCCAGCAGCTTGGAGGGGTGGCGGACAGGGGGCATGAACACTGAAGCTTTCTTT,CASSLEGWRTGGMNTEAFF
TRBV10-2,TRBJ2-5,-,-,TGCGCCAGCAGTGAGTCTTATAGGGGAGGCCAAGAGACCCAGTACTTC,CASSESYRGGQETQYF
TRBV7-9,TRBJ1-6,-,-,TGTGCCAGCAGCTCCCGTGCAGTCAATTCACCCCTCCACTTT,CASSSRAVNSPLHF
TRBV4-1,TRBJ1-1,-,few,TGCGCCAGCAGCCGACTGGGACTGGGAGGGACTGAAGCTTTCTTT,CASSRLGLGGTEAFF
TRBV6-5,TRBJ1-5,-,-,TGTGCCAGCAGTCGGACACTGCCTAGCAATCAGCCCCAGCATTTT,CASSRTLPSNQPQHF
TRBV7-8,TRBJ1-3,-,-,TGTGCCAGCAGCCCCTCGCGGGTCTCGGGAAACACCATATATTTT,CASSPSRVSGNTIYF
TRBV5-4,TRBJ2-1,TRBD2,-,TGTGCCAGCAGCAGAGCGGGGGGGGATTACAATGAGCAGTTCTTC,CASSRAGGDYNEQFF
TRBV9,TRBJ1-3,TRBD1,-,TGTGCCAGCAGCTACAGTGACAGGGCTGGAAACACCATATATTTT,CASSYSDRAGNTIYF
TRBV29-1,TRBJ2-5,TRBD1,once,TGCAGCGTTGGGACAGGGGGATTTGCAGAGACCCAGTACTTC,CSVGTGGFAETQYF
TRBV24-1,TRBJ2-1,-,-,TGTGCCACCGAAACCGACACTAGGGGGGAGGGCTACAATGAGCAGTTCTTC,CATETDTRGEGYNEQFF
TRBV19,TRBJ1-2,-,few,TGTGCCAGTAGTACAGGGGAGGGCTACACCTTC,CASSTGEGYTF
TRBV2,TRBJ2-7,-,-,TGTGCCAGCAGTCCTCAGTCCTACGAGCAGTACTTC,CASSPQSYEQYF
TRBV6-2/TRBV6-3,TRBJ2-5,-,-,TGTGCCAGCAGTTCGGGATGGGGAGGAGAGACCCAGTACTTC,CASSSGWGGETQYF
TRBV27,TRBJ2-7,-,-,TGTGCCAGCAGTGCACTCGGACAGCTTCTCGCCCGCGAGCAGTACTTC,CASSALGQLLAREQYF
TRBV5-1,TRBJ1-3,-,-,TGCGCCAGCAGCTCAGACAGTTCCTCTGGAAACACCATATATTTT,CASSSDSSSGNTIYF
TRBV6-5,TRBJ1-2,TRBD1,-,TGTGCCAGCAGTTTTCGACAGGGTACCTATGGCTACACCTTC,CASSFRQGTYGYTF
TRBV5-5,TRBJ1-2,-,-,TGTGCCAGCAGCTTTGACAGCTATGGCTACACCTTC,CASSFDSYGYTF
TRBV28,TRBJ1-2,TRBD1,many,TGTGCCAGCAGTTGGACGGGACAGCGATCTCACTATGGCTACACCTTC,CASSWTGQRSHYGYTF
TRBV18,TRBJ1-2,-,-,TGTGCCAGCTCACCATCTGGGGGCGTGGACTATGGCTACACCTTC,CASSPSGGVDYGYTF
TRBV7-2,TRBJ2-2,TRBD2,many,TGTGCCAGCAGCCAAAATCCTAGCGGGGGGAACACCGGGGAGCTGTTTTTT,CASSQNPSGGNTGELFF
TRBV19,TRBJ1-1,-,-,TGTGCCAGTAGTATACAGGGGAGGAACACTGAAGCTTTCTTT,CASSIQGRNTEAFF
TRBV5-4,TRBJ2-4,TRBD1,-,TGTGCCAGCAGCTTGGCTCAGGGGGCGGGTGGAGCCAAAAACATTCAGTACTTC,CASSLAQGAGGAKNIQYF
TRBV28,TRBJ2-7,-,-,TGTGCCAGCAGCGCGACCAGGGGCTTCTACGAGCAGTACTTC,CASSATRGFYEQYF
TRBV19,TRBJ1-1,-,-,TGTGCCAGTAGTAGACAGGTGGACACTGAAGCTTTCTTT,CASSRQVDTEAFF
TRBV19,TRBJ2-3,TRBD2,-,TGTGCCAGTAGTTCCCTAGCGGGAGGGCCTCCGTATTTT,CASSSLAGGPPYF
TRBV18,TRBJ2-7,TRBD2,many,TGTGCCAGCTCACGTCGGACTAGCGGGAGTTTCACCTACGAGCAGTACTTC,CASSRRTSGSFTYEQYF
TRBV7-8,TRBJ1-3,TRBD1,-,TGTGCCAGCTCCCAGGGGGCGACCTCAGGGGCCGGAAACACCATATATTTT,CASSQGATSGAGNTIYF
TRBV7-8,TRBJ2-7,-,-,TGTGCCAGCAGTCAAGGGGGGCAGGGGGATGTCTACGAGCAGTACTTC,CASSQGGQGDVYEQYF
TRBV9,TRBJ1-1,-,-,TGTGCCAGCAGCGTAGCCCTTGAGACTGAAGCTTTCTTT,CASSVALETEAFF
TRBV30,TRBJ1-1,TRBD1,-,TGTGCCTGGAGTAAAAGGGGGCCTGAAGCTTTCTTT,CAWSKRGPEAFF